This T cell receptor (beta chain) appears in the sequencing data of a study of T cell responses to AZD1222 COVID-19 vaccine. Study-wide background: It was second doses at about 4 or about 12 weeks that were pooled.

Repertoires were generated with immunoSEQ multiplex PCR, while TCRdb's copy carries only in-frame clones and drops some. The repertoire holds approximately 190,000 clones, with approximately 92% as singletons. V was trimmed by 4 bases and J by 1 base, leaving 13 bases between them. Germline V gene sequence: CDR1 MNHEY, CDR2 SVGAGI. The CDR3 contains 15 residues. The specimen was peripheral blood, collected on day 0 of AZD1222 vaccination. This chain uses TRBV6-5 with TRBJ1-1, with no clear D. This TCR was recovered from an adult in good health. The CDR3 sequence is CASSLRADRNTEAFF. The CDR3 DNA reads TGTGCCAGCAGTTTGAGGGCTGATCGGAACACTGAAGCTTTCTTT.